The text below deals with one T cell receptor beta chain. What it recognizes is unknown. This sample was included in a study of cytomegalovirus exposure and HLA in healthy donors. Study-wide background: Prior work identified 117 million unique TCR beta sequences in some 180 million T cells. In terms of ancestry, the Caucasian-associated cluster contained roughly 80% of the approximately 380 genotyped donors. Overall study results and limits: On later analysis, the bulk of CMV-associated TCR beta chains appeared to be HLA-restricted.

The V gene's germline CDR1 is SGDLS and CDR2 YYNGEE. The CDR3 is 16 residues long. The V gene end was trimmed by 4 bases and the J gene end by 3 bases; junction bases not matched to a gene: 10. The PCR ran on 60 Vbeta and 13 Jbeta primers. Repertoires were generated with immunoSEQ multiplex PCR, while TCRdb's copy carries only in-frame clones and drops some. This sample carries approximately 150,000 clones, 80% of them seen once, and the ten largest clones take roughly 1.3%. The rearrangement joins TRBV9 to TRBJ1-2, with 9 bases fitting TRBD1. Sequences were obtained from PBMCs. The sequence was obtained from a man aged 25 to 40 in good health and CMV-seronegative. The CDR3 sequence: CASSLAGTGIDYGYTF. DNA for the CDR3: TGTGCCAGCAGCTTGGCCGGGACAGGGATCGACTATGGCTACACCTTC.